The 11 T cell receptor beta chains in this list originate from one sample, sequenced in a study of blood T cell repertoires in COVID-19. Method: immunoSEQ multiplex PCR; TCRdb's copy keeps in-frame clones and lacks some. The data contain tens of thousands of clones, 88% of them seen just once; the ten biggest clones take up 13% to 15%. What was sequenced was peripheral blood. These receptors came from a human donor in a cohort sampled during active COVID-19.

The chain is built from TRBV7-2 and TRBJ2-3; 7 bases agree with TRBD2. This CDR3 contains 15 residues. V lost 1 base and J lost 2; bases outside the gene matches: 3. Germline CDR1 is SGHTA and CDR2 is FQGNSA. CDR3 protein: CASSLEAGITDTQYF. DNA of the CDR3: TGTGCCAGCAGCTTAGAAGCGGGAATCACAGATACGCAGTATTTT.

The J gene is TRBJ2-7, the V gene TRBV7-2; D is possibly TRBD2 (5 bases). V lost 3 bases, J lost 0 bases, and 12 bases lay in between. Germline-derived CDR1 and CDR2 are SGHTA and FQGNSA. The CDR3 runs to 15 residues. The CDR3 DNA reads TGTGCCAGCAGCTTGGCCGGGATGATCTCCTACGAGCAGTACTTC. Translation gives CASSLAGMISYEQYF. The complete variable domain, with remaining parts taken from reference TRBV7-2 and TRBJ2-7, reads GAGVSQSPSNKVTEKGKDVELRCDPISGHTALYWYRQSLGQGLEFLIYFQGNSAPDKSGLPSDRFSAERTGGSVSTLTIQRTQQEDSAVYLCASSLAGMISYEQYFGPGTRLTVT.

V is TRBV5-1 and J is TRBJ2-1; TRBD2 matches 9 bases. CDR1 and CDR2 from the germline V gene are SGHRS and YFSETQ. The CDR3 totals 18 residues. V trimming: 2 bases; J trimming: 0 bases; junction bases outside the gene matches: 9. In DNA form, the CDR3 reads TGCGCCAGCAGCTTCGGGAGCGGGGGGATGAGCTCCTACAATGAGCAGTTCTTC. Translating it yields CASSFGSGGMSSYNEQFF.

The chain links TRBV6-5 to TRBJ1-2; 9 bases fit TRBD1. This CDR3 region has 15 residues. CDR1 is MNHEY, CDR2 SVGAGI, per germline. Losses at the gene ends were 5 bases for V and 1 base for J; bases not matched to a gene: 5. Written as DNA, the CDR3 is TGTGCCAGCAGTCCCGGGACAGGGATTAACTATGGCTACACCTTC. It yields the protein CASSPGTGINYGYTF.

The CDR3 here is CSVYGQATGNTIYF. CDR3 coding DNA: TGCAGCGTTTATGGACAGGCTACTGGAAACACCATATATTTT. V usage is TRBV29-1 and J usage is TRBJ1-3, with 7 nucleotides matching TRBD1. V lost 5 bases and J lost 2; bases outside the gene matches: 6. The V gene's germline CDR1 is SQVTM and CDR2 ANQGSEA. The CDR3 length is 14 residues. The whole variable domain, remainder taken from reference TRBV29-1 and TRBJ1-3, is SAVISQKPSRDICQRGTSLTIQCQVDSQVTMMFWYRQQPGQSLTLIATANQGSEATYESGFVIDKFPISRPNLTFSTLTVSNMSPEDSSIYLCSVYGQATGNTIYFGEGSWLTVV.

Regarding this clone: Different DNA sequences within this sample yield the same CDR3. The chain recombines TRBV3-1 (or the pseudogene TRBV3-2) with TRBJ2-7; maybe TRBD2 (8 bases). This CDR3 spans 15 amino acids. Germline V gene data show CDR1 as LGHDT and CDR2 as YNNKEL (reference sequence). Trimming took off 6 bases at V and 2 bases at J, with 17 bases between the two ends. In DNA form, the CDR3 reads TGTGCCAGCAGTCCGGGGGGGAGGGGGCCCTACGAGCAGTACTTC. Translated, it gives CASSPGGRGPYEQYF.

V usage is TRBV11-3 and J usage is TRBJ1-3; D unresolved. V lost 1 base and J 0 bases, leaving 7 bases between the germline ends. The CDR3 runs to 15 residues. CDR1 and CDR2 (germline): SGHNT, YENEEA. In DNA, the CDR3 is TGTGCCAGCAGCTTAGTCGGGAGCTCTGGAAACACCATATATTTT. Residues: CASSLVGSSGNTIYF. The full variable domain, with the rest looked up from reference TRBV11-3 and TRBJ1-3, is EAGVVQSPRYKIIEKKQPVAFWCNPISGHNTLYWYLQNLGQGPELLIRYENEEAVDDSQLPKDRFSAERLKGVDSTLKIQPAELGDSAVYLCASSLVGSSGNTIYFGEGSWLTVV.

This clone was picked up one time. The V call is TRBV19, the J call TRBJ1-1; D is unresolved. Germline V gene lookup returns CDR1 LNHDA and CDR2 SQIVND (reference sequence). The CDR3 totals 13 residues. The V and J ends lost 3 bases and 6 bases respectively, with 11 bases between them. Here the CDR3 DNA reads TGTGCCAGTAGTATTCGGGAGGGCCCTGAAGCTTTCTTT. This encodes CASSIREGPEAFF.

The chain combines TRBV5-4 with TRBJ1-2; D might be TRBD1 (5 bases). CDR3 length: 15 amino acids. V was cut by 4 bases and J by 5 bases, with 18 bases left in between. The germline V gene has CDR1 SGHNT and CDR2 YYREEE (reference sequence). For the CDR3, the DNA is TGTGCCAGCAGCCCTGGGACTGACCTAGGTTATGGCTACACCTTC. Translated: CASSPGTDLGYGYTF.

The chain couples TRBV27 to TRBJ2-3, with D possibly TRBD1 on 6 matching bases. The CDR3 is made up of 17 amino acids. V was cut by 3 bases and J by 1 base, with 17 bases left in between. Germline lookup yields CDR1 MNHEY and CDR2 SMNVEV (reference sequence). CDR3 coding DNA: TGTGCCAGCAGTTTCAGCATTGTACGACAGGGCACAGATACGCAGTATTTT. Translating gives CASSFSIVRQGTDTQYF.

The chain is built from TRBV18 and TRBJ2-7, with a weak D call TRBD1 (5 bases). Germline V gene lookup returns CDR1 KGHSH and CDR2 LQKENI. V lost 6 bases and J 3 bases, leaving 15 bases between the germline ends. The CDR3 has 14 residues. The CDR3 here is CASSPSTGLYEQYF. In DNA, the CDR3 is TGTGCCAGCTCCCCGTCCACAGGCCTCTACGAGCAGTACTTC.